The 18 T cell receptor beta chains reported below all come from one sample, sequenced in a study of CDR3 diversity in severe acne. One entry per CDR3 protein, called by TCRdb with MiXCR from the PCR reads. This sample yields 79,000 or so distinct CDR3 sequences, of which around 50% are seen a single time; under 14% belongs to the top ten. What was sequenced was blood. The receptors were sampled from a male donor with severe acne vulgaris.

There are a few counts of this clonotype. The CDR3 here is CATSRDLDSGRAGEQYF. The CDR3 region has the DNA TGTGCCACCAGCAGAGATCTGGATAGCGGGAGGGCGGGCGAGCAGTACTTC. The V and J genes are TRBV15 and TRBJ2-7, with 11 nucleotides matching TRBD2. The CDR3 consists of 17 residues. Germline lookup yields CDR1 LNHNV and CDR2 YYDKDF (reference sequence). The junction had 10 bases not matched to a gene; V was cut back by 0 bases and J by 6 bases.

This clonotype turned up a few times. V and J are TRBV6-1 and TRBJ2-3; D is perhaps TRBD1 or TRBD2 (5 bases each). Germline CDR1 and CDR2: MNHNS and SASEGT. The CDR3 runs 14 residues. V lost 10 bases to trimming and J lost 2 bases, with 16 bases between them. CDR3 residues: CATKQGRDTDTQYF. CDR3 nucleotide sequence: TGTGCCACCAAGCAGGGACGGGACACAGATACGCAGTATTTT.

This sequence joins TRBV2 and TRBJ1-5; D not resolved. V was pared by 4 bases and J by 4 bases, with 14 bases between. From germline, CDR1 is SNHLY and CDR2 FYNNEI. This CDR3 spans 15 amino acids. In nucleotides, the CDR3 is TGTGCCAGCAGTGGAAGGCCAGAGCTGAATCAGCCCCAGCATTTT. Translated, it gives CASSGRPELNQPQHF.

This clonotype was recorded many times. The CDR3 loop is CASSPWSSGGTEAFF. The CDR3 nucleotides are TGTGCCAGCAGCCCTTGGTCCTCCGGTGGCACTGAAGCTTTCTTT. The chain carries TRBV5-8 and TRBJ1-1; D remains ambiguous. Trimming removed 4 bases at V and 4 bases at J, with 17 bases between. The CDR3 loop spans 15 amino acids. Germline assignment: CDR1 SGHTS and CDR2 YDEGEE.

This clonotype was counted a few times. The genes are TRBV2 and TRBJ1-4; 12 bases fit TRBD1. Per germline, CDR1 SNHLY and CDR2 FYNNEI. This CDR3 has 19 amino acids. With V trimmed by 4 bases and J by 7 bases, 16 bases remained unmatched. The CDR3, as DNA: TGTGCCAGCAGTGCAGGCTTACCGGGACAGGGGGCCAAGTCTGAAAAACTGTTTTTT. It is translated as CASSAGLPGQGAKSEKLFF.

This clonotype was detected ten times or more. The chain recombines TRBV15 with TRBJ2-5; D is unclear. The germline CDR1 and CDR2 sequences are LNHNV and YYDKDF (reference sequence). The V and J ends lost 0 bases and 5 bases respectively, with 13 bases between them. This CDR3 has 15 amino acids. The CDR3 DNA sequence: TGTGCCACCAGCAGAGAAGACGTGGCTCGGGAGACCCAGTACTTC. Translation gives CATSREDVARETQYF.

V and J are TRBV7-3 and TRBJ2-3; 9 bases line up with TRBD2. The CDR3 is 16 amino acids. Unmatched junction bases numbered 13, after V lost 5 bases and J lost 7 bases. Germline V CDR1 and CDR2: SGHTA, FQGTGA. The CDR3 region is CASSTLAGVYENTQYF. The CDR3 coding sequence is TGTGCCAGCAGCACCTTAGCGGGAGTTTATGAGAATACGCAGTATTTT.

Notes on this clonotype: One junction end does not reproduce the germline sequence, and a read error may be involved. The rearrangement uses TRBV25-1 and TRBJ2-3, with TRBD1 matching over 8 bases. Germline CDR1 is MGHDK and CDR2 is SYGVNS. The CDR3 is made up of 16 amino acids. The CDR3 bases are TGTGCCAGCAGTGAATTTAGGACAGGGAACACAGATACGCAGGATTTT. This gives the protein CASSEFRTGNTDTQDF.

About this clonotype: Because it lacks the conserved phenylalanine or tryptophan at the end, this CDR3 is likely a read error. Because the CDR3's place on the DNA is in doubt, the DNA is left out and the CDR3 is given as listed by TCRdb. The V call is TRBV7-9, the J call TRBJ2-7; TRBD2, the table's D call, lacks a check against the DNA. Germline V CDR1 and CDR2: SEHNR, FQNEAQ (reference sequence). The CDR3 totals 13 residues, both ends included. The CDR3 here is CASSEIRWATVGL.

The CDR3 here is CSGRDTDYEQYF. The DNA of the CDR3 is TGCAGCGGCCGGGACACTGACTACGAGCAGTACTTC. The chain employs TRBV29-1 and TRBJ2-7, with D possibly matching TRBD1 (6 bases). Trimming pared 7 bases from V and 3 bases from J, leaving 13 bases between. Germline assignment: CDR1 SQVTM and CDR2 ANQGSEA. The CDR3 spans 12 residues.

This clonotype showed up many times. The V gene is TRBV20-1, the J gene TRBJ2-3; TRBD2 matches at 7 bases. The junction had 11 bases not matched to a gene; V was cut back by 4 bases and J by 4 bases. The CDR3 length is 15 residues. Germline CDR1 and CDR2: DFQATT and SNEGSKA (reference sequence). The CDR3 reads CSAILPATSADTQYF. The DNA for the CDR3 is TGCAGTGCTATCTTACCCGCCACTAGCGCAGATACGCAGTATTTT.

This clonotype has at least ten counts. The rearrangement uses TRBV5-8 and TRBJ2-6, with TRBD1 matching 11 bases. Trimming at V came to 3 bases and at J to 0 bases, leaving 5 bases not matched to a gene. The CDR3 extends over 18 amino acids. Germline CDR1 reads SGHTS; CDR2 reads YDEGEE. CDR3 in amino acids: CASSSRTGGASGANVLTF. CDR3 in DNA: TGTGCCAGCAGCTCTAGGACAGGGGGCGCCTCTGGGGCCAACGTCCTGACTTTC.

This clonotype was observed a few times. DNA of the CDR3: TGTGCCAGTAGTATAAAGGGGATATGGACGAACACTGAAGCTTTCTTT. This codes for CASSIKGIWTNTEAFF. The rearrangement links TRBV19 to TRBJ1-1; TRBD1 is a possible D gene (5 bases). Deletions cut 2 bases from V and 1 base from J, with 14 bases between. The CDR3 is 16 residues long. Germline V gene lookup returns CDR1 LNHDA and CDR2 SQIVND (reference sequence).

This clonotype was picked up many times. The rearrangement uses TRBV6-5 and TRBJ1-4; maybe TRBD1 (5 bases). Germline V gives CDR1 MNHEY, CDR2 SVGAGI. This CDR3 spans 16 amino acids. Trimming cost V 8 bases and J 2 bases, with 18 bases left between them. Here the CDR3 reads CASGISGPVTNEKLFF. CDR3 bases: TGTGCCAGCGGGATCTCAGGGCCGGTCACTAATGAAAAACTGTTTTTT.

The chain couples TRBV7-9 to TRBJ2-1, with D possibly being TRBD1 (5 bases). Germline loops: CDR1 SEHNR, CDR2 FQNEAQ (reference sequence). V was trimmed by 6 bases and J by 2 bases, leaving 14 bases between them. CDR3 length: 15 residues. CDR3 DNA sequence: TGTGCCAGCAGTCTGAGACAGTGGACCTACAATGAGCAGTTCTTC. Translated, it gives CASSLRQWTYNEQFF.

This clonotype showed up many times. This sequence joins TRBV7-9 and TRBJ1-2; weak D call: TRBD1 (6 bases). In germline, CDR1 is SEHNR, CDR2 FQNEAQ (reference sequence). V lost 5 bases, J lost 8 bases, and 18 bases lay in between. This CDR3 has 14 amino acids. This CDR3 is CASSRPTGPRGYTF. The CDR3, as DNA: TGTGCCAGCAGCCGACCCACAGGGCCGAGGGGCTACACCTTC.

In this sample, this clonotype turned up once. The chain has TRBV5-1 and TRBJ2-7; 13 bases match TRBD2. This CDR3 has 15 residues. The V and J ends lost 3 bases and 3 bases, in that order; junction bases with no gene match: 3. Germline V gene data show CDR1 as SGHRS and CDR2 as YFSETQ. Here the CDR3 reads CASSWGLAGNYEQYF. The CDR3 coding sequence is TGCGCCAGCAGCTGGGGACTAGCGGGGAACTACGAGCAGTACTTC.

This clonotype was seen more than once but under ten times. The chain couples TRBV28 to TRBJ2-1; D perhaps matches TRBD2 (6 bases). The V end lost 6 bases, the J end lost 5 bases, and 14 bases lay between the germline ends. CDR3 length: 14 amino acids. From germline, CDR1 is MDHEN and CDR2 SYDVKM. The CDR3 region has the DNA TGTGCCAGCAGGAGGGCGGGAAGTAACAATGAGCAGTTCTTC. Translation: CASRRAGSNNEQFF.